This T cell receptor beta chain was profiled in a study of PD-1 blockade in classical Hodgkin lymphoma. Study-level background: Patients had nivolumab dosed at 3 mg/kg, delivered intravenously every 2 weeks. Study observations and caveats: As was reported, newly diagnosed patients showed lower baseline TCR diversity than healthy donors did. TCR diversity in CD4+, not CD8+, cells rose significantly by C4D1.

This clone appeared many times. What it binds is unknown. Assay used: immunoSEQ multiplex PCR; TCRdb lists only in-frame clones, some missing. The sample shows approximately 160,000 clones, about four fifths of them seen only once. Exposure to brentuximab vedotin varied, and each patient had relapsed following autologous stem cell transplantation. Classifying best responses yielded complete response, partial response or progressive disease. The CDR3 is 13 amino acids. Germline lookup yields CDR1 MNHEY and CDR2 SVGAGI. Trimming left V 10 bases short and J 7 bases short, with 14 bases between. Sequences were derived from peripheral blood mononuclear cells (PBMCs), sampled before the second cycle of nivolumab. The gene calls are TRBV6-5 and TRBJ1-6; D is ambiguous. The receptor was isolated from a human donor with classical Hodgkin lymphoma. The CDR3 reads CAISISPNSPLHF. The DNA of the CDR3 is TGTGCCATATCCATCAGTCCGAATTCACCCCTCCACTTT.